This record covers a single TCR beta chain. The sample belongs to a study of blood T cell repertoires in COVID-19. Study context: Material from acute and convalescent COVID-19 was sourced from the United States, Italy and Spain. Sources were T cells, B-cell-depleted T cells, or PBMCs; the material itself was cDNA or gDNA.

CDR1 is MNHNS and CDR2 is SASEGT in the germline V gene. The CDR3 totals 19 residues. Trimming stripped 1 base from V and 2 bases from J, with 24 bases between. Original analysis: Amplification with reference gene primers provided the estimates of nucleated cell counts. The table came from immunoSEQ multiplex PCR; TCRdb's copy has only in-frame clones and leaves some out. The D gene and trimming were derived from the DNA, and the V and J assignments and clone size from that table. The sample shows 210,000 or so clones, around 80% of them seen only once. The TCR originated in a woman aged 40-49 years with acute or convalescent COVID-19. The rearrangement links TRBV6-1 to TRBJ2-7; D might be TRBD2 (5 bases). Sequencing was performed on peripheral blood. CDR3 sequence reads: CASSEEGRLRAEGPYEQYF. The CDR3 DNA sequence: TGTGCCAGCAGTGAAGAAGGGCGCCTCAGAGCGGAAGGGCCCTACGAGCAGTACTTC.